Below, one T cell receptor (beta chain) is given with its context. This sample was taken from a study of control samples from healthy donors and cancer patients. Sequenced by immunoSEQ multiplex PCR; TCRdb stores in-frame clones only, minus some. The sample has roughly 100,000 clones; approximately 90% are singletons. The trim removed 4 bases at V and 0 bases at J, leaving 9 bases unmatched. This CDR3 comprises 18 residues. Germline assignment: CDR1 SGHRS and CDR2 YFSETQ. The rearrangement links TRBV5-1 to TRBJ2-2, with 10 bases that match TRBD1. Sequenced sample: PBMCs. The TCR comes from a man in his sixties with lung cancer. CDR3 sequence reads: CASSRTGTGAANTGELFF. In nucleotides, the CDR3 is TGCGCCAGCAGCCGTACCGGGACAGGGGCCGCGAACACCGGGGAGCTGTTTTTT.